These 5 T cell receptor beta chains came from one sample sequenced in a study of T-cell reconstitution after alpha-beta-depleted transplantation in children. Preparation of the TCRbeta library was carried out with unique molecular identifiers. One entry per CDR3 protein, called by TCRdb with MiXCR from the PCR reads. Of 150,000 to 250,000 distinct CDR3 sequences in the sample, more than 14% were seen once. This sample comprised PBMCs from the stem cell graft donor, obtained from the stem cell graft. The receptor set was obtained from a human donor who donated a stem cell graft to a child with acute lymphoblastic leukemia.

This clonotype turned up a few times. The chain couples TRBV10-2 to TRBJ2-1, with D maybe TRBD2 (5 bases). The germline V gene has CDR1 WSHSY and CDR2 SAAADI. The length of the CDR3 is 15 residues. Trimming took 9 bases from V and 1 from J, leaving 16 bases between them. The CDR3: CASLLLEGSYNEQFF. The CDR3 DNA sequence: TGCGCCAGTCTTCTACTTGAGGGTTCCTACAATGAGCAGTTCTTC.

The chain is built from TRBV27 and TRBJ1-1; D gene ambiguous. The V end was cut by 0 bases, the J end by 10 bases, with 15 bases between. This CDR3 contains 14 residues. Germline lookup yields CDR1 MNHEY and CDR2 SMNVEV (reference sequence). The CDR3 loop reads CASSLSSQYLRAFF. CDR3 nucleotide sequence: TGTGCCAGCAGTTTATCGAGCCAGTACCTAAGAGCTTTCTTT.

At least ten counts were recorded for this clonotype. The chain joins TRBV12-3 or TRBV12-4 to TRBJ2-7; TRBD2 is a possible D gene (5 bases). The CDR3 contains 14 residues. V lost 8 bases and J 4 bases, leaving 18 bases between the germline ends. CDR3 in amino acids: CASVRAGGSYEQYF. In DNA, the CDR3 is TGTGCCAGCGTGAGGGCGGGCGGATCATACGAGCAGTACTTC.

The V call is TRBV20-1, the J call TRBJ2-5; 9 nucleotides line up with TRBD2. With V trimmed by 2 bases and J by 5 bases, 12 bases remained unmatched. From germline, CDR1 is DFQATT and CDR2 SNEGSKA (reference sequence). The CDR3 has 16 residues. CDR3 sequence reads: CSARRVLAGWGETQYF. CDR3 nucleotide sequence: TGCAGTGCTAGAAGGGTTCTAGCGGGATGGGGGGAGACCCAGTACTTC.

This clonotype occurred many times. The J gene is TRBJ2-5, the V gene TRBV28; D is possibly TRBD1 (6 bases). The germline gives CDR1 MDHEN, CDR2 SYDVKM. The ends were cut back, 4 bases at V and 1 base at J, with 16 bases in the middle. This CDR3 is 16 amino acids long. DNA of the CDR3: TGTGCCAGCAGTTCGACAGGTTTTGAGGGCCAAGAGACCCAGTACTTC. As protein: CASSSTGFEGQETQYF.